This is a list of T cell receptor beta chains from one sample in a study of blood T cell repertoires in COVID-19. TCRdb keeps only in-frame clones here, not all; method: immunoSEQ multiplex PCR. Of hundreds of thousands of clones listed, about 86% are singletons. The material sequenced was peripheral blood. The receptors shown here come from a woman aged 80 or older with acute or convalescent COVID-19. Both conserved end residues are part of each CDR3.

CDR3aa: CASSPSIWGGTGELFF
len: 16
j_gene: TRBJ2-2
v_gene: TRBV3-1/TRBV3-2

CDR3aa: CASSEVTGRNSPLHF
len: 15
j_gene: TRBJ1-6
v_gene: TRBV2

CDR3aa: CASSQDRAAAGSLTTDTQYF
len: 20
j_gene: TRBJ2-3
v_gene: TRBV4-1

CDR3aa: CASSLKGRGGYTF
len: 13
j_gene: TRBJ1-2
v_gene: TRBV5-8

CDR3aa: CASSPSLRVTEAFF
len: 14
j_gene: TRBJ1-1
v_gene: TRBV5-1

CDR3aa: CSASRGTRETQYF
len: 13
j_gene: TRBJ2-5
v_gene: TRBV20-1

CDR3aa: CASSIGSGGGNEQFF
len: 15
j_gene: TRBJ2-1
v_gene: TRBV19

CDR3aa: CASSLGVATNEKLFF
len: 15
j_gene: TRBJ1-4
v_gene: TRBV28

CDR3aa: CASSLALDRVGGYTF
len: 15
j_gene: TRBJ1-2
v_gene: TRBV5-1

CDR3aa: CASSLSQTGELFF
len: 13
j_gene: TRBJ2-2
v_gene: TRBV7-9

CDR3aa: CASSLQGVDEQFF
len: 13
j_gene: TRBJ2-1
v_gene: TRBV13

CDR3aa: CASSRTGVGGFF
len: 12
j_gene: TRBJ2-1
v_gene: TRBV5-1

CDR3aa: CASSFGSGTPETQYF
len: 15
j_gene: TRBJ2-5
v_gene: TRBV5-4

CDR3aa: CASSPAGSSPLHF
len: 13
j_gene: TRBJ1-6
v_gene: TRBV7-8